Below, 2 T cell receptor beta chains from the same sample are listed, as sequenced in a study of CD8+ T cells in alopecia areata. RNA was isolated and reverse transcribed to cDNA, the sequencing template. Assay used: immunoSEQ multiplex PCR; TCRdb lists only in-frame clones, some missing. The sample carries roughly 120,000 clones, around 53% recorded once. Stated treatment: oral pan-JAK inhibitor, 5-10 mg twice daily. The sample consisted of CD8+ T cells sorted from blood, taken at week 24, from a patient treated with tofacitinib. The origin of the receptors is a human donor with alopecia areata.

The V and J genes are TRBV13 and TRBJ1-3; 7 positions match TRBD1. The CDR3 sequence is 15 residues long. CDR1 is PRHDT and CDR2 is FYEKMQ in the germline V gene (reference sequence). V lost 4 bases, J lost 3 bases, and 6 bases stayed unmatched. CDR3 amino acids: CASSSLDRDGNTIYF. The CDR3 bases are TGTGCCAGCAGCTCGCTAGACAGGGATGGAAACACCATATATTTT.

This clone was seen a few times. This sequence joins TRBV7-8 and TRBJ2-2; 9 bases align to TRBD2. The CDR3 length is 14 residues. The V gene end was trimmed by 1 base and the J gene end by 6 bases; junction bases not matched to a gene: 0. CDR1 and CDR2 (germline): SGHVS, FQNEAQ. The CDR3 DNA sequence: TGTGCCAGCAGCTTAGGCGGGGGGGCCGGGGAGCTGTTTTTT. It codes for CASSLGGGAGELFF.